The rows below give T cell receptor beta chains drawn from one sample of a study of blood T cells in healthy people across ages. TCRdb independently ran MiXCR on the 5' RACE reads; one entry per CDR3 protein. The sample lists about 640,000 distinct CDR3 sequences, less than 35% occurring once. The sequenced sample consisted of blood. These receptors were collected from an elderly woman in good health. Both conserved end residues are trimmed from each CDR3.

len | v_gene | CDR3aa
13 | TRBV2 | ASSPRTGRTYEQY
9 | TRBV12-3/TRBV12-4 | ASSYRGRGF
13 | TRBV12-3/TRBV12-4 | ASRFSGARWVEQF
12 | TRBV20-1 | SARLIGVLDEQY
10 | TRBV29-1 | SVVKDAYEQY
11 | TRBV15 | ATSRDSCSPLH
14 | TRBV5-1 | ASNAGGSGGAYEQY
13 | TRBV13 | ASSPGLGEGDTQY
16 | TRBV11-3 | ASSFGLAGGGFSHEQF
11 | TRBV30 | AWSVRRNTEAF
15 | TRBV5-6 | ASSPDRWSLTRGELF
11 | TRBV7-2 | ASSLDRTDTQY
12 | TRBV5-1 | ASRLTSPNTEAF
11 | TRBV27 | ASSLGAWDTQY
12 | TRBV12-3/TRBV12-4 | ASSLSGQEETQY
12 | TRBV2 | ASSENTNTGELF
13 | TRBV7-2 | ASSRIPPGFHEQY
11 | TRBV6-1 | ASSGMRNNEQY
13 | TRBV7-3 | ASSVAGQGGETQY
11 | TRBV5-1 | ASSLFGQREQY
9 | TRBV6-5 | ASMWNTEAF
12 | TRBV20-1 | SAGPRGSGNTIY
9 | TRBV29-1 | SVNAKNIQY
12 | TRBV2 | ASTMGVSTDTQY
13 | TRBV20-1 | SARDTGGQGDTQY
11 | TRBV5-5 | VSSLDRAYGYT
13 | TRBV7-2 | ASSLWFGQNQPQH
11 | TRBV18 | ASSPTVENEQY
13 | TRBV6-2/TRBV6-3 | ATSRASGGKEKLF
12 | TRBV20-1 | SASPGTHNSPLH
10 | TRBV20-1 | SASRTSYEQY
13 | TRBV6-1 | ASSATGVGNSPLH
16 | TRBV30 | AWSTGVGLAGIGHEQF
12 | TRBV5-1 | ASSLEGKNTEAF
12 | TRBV5-1 | ASSLGGRGNTIY
13 | TRBV28 | ASGGRGFGNQPQH
14 | TRBV12-3/TRBV12-4 | ASSLWTGGSNQPQH
12 | TRBV12-3/TRBV12-4 | ASRERTSVDTQY
13 | TRBV29-1 | SDGGDGWYQETQY
12 | TRBV28 | ASSPSWGQETQY
16 | TRBV9 | ASSEGGTGGSVVGEQY
9 | TRBV27 | ASSLLGEQF
13 | TRBV20-1 | SARPGQESTDTQY
18 | TRBV20-1 | SASRWTSGADIGIADTQY
13 | TRBV7-9 | ASSLSGRPYNEQF
14 | TRBV9 | ASSVLGDTFTATQY
13 | TRBV20-1 | SARTSGGTSGEQY